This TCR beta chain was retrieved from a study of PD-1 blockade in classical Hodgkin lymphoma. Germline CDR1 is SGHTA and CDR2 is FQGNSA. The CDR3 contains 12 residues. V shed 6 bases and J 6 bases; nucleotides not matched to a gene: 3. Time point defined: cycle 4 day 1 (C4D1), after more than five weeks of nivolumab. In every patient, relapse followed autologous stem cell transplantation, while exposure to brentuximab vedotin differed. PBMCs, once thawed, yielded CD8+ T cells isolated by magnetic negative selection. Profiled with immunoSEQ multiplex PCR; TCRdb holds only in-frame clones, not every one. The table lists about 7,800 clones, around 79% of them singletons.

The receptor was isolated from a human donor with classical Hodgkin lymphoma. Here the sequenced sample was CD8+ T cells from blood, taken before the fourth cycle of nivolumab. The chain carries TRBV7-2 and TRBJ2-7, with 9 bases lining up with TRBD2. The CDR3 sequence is CASRLLAGEQYF. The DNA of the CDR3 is TGTGCCAGCAGACTACTAGCGGGCGAGCAGTACTTC.